These T cell receptor beta chains were read from a single sample in a study of T cell responses to AZD1222 COVID-19 vaccine. Repertoires were generated with immunoSEQ multiplex PCR, while TCRdb's copy carries only in-frame clones and drops some. In the table there are roughly 170,000 clones, about nine tenths of which are singletons. The sample in question was peripheral blood, obtained on day 0 of AZD1222 vaccination. The receptors shown here come from an adult in good health. Both conserved end residues are part of each CDR3. The order of the fields is clone size, D gene, V gene, J gene, CDR3 DNA, CDR3 protein. A D gene is named only where the DNA matches it firmly. Expanded clones are given a class, and other clones once, few, many or no size at all.

.	TRBD1	TRBV6-2/TRBV6-3	TRBJ2-1	TGTGCCAGCAGTTACGGACTCTCCGGGACAGGGAACAATGAGCAGTTCTTC	CASSYGLSGTGNNEQFF
once	TRBD2	TRBV19	TRBJ2-3	TGTGCCAGTAGTATCGGGCTAGCGGGGGGCCGGGCTAGCACAGATACGCAGTATTTT	CASSIGLAGGRASTDTQYF
few	.	TRBV5-1	TRBJ2-1	TGCGCCAGCGGCAGGGCCAATGAGCAGTTCTTC	CASGRANEQFF
.	TRBD1	TRBV29-1	TRBJ2-5	TGCAGCGTTGAGGGACAGGGGGCTGTAGAGACCCAGTACTTC	CSVEGQGAVETQYF
once	.	TRBV14	TRBJ1-6	TGTGCCAGCAGCCAAGAAGGCAGGGAATCCTATAATTCACCCCTCCACTTT	CASSQEGRESYNSPLHF
.	TRBD1	TRBV14	TRBJ2-2	TGTGCCAGCAGCCAAGGACGCGGACAGGTCTTCACCGGGGAGCTGTTTTTT	CASSQGRGQVFTGELFF
once	TRBD2	TRBV9	TRBJ2-5	TGTGCCAGCAGCGTAGAAGCTAGCGGGGGGGCCCAGTACTTC	CASSVEASGGAQYF
.	.	TRBV9	TRBJ1-3	TGTGCCAGCAGCGCCAGGGACGGCTCTGGAAACACCATATATTTT	CASSARDGSGNTIYF
.	TRBD1	TRBV7-8	TRBJ2-2	TGTGCCAGCAGCTTAGGGACAGGGCTTAACACCGGGGAGCTGTTTTTT	CASSLGTGLNTGELFF
.	TRBD1	TRBV27	TRBJ1-2	TGTGCCAGCAGTCGGGTGGGACAGGGTGGCTACACCTTC	CASSRVGQGGYTF
.	.	TRBV7-2	TRBJ1-4	TGTGCCAGCAGCTTAGGGGGAAGGACTAATGAAAAACTGTTTTTT	CASSLGGRTNEKLFF
once	.	TRBV5-6	TRBJ2-7	TGTGCCAGCAGCTCCCGTGTGGGGGCCTACGAGCAGTACTTC	CASSSRVGAYEQYF
.	.	TRBV19	TRBJ2-2	TGTGCCAGTAGTACGGGCTCCGCGAACACCGGGGAGCTGTTTTTT	CASSTGSANTGELFF
.	.	TRBV27	TRBJ2-3	TGTGCCAGCAGTTTTACAGCTTACACAGATACGCAGTATTTT	CASSFTAYTDTQYF
.	.	TRBV19	TRBJ2-5	TGTGCCAGTAGTATTGGCCCCGGGGCATTGGGAGAGACCCAGTACTTC	CASSIGPGALGETQYF
.	TRBD2	TRBV7-2	TRBJ2-1	TGTGCCAGCAGCTCGCAGCGGGGGGGCCCCCATGAGCAGTTCTTC	CASSSQRGGPHEQFF
.	.	TRBV7-3	TRBJ2-1	TGTGCCAGCAGCTTAAATCCGTCTCCTAATGAGCAGTTCTTC	CASSLNPSPNEQFF
.	.	TRBV7-2	TRBJ2-7	TGTGCCAGCAGGCAGGGAAGCTCCTACGAGCAGTACTTC	CASRQGSSYEQYF
.	.	TRBV12-3/TRBV12-4	TRBJ2-6	TGTGCCAGCAGTTTGGGGGATGTCCTGACTTTC	CASSLGDVLTF
.	.	TRBV10-1	TRBJ1-6	TGCGCCAGCAGACTCGCCCGGCAGGGGCTAAATTCACCCCTCCACTTT	CASRLARQGLNSPLHF
.	.	TRBV18	TRBJ1-5	TGTGCCAGCTCGCCGGGACGGAATCAGCCCCAGCATTTT	CASSPGRNQPQHF
once	.	TRBV5-1	TRBJ1-4	TGCGCCAGCAGCTCCCGGGCCTCTAATGAAAAACTGTTTTTT	CASSSRASNEKLFF
.	.	TRBV3-1/TRBV3-2	TRBJ2-3	TGTGCCAGCAGCCAGAATCTGGCAGATACGCAGTATTTT	CASSQNLADTQYF
.	.	TRBV7-3	TRBJ1-3	TGTGCCAGCAGCTCAAGCTCTGGAAACACCATATATTTT	CASSSSSGNTIYF
.	TRBD2	TRBV6-4	TRBJ2-3	TGTGCCAGCAGTCCTCAGACTAGCTCGAAGCAGTATTTT	CASSPQTSSKQYF
.	.	TRBV7-2	TRBJ1-1	TGTGCCAGCAGCTTAGCGGGAGGGCTGAACACTGAAGCTTTCTTT	CASSLAGGLNTEAFF
.	TRBD2	TRBV18	TRBJ2-3	TGTGCCAGCTCACCTAGGCCGGGGGGGGCCGGGGCAGATACGCAGTATTTT	CASSPRPGGAGADTQYF
.	.	TRBV19	TRBJ2-7	TGTGCCAGTAGTATATTCGGCGGGACAGTGGTTAACGAGCAGTACTTC	CASSIFGGTVVNEQYF
.	TRBD1	TRBV10-3	TRBJ1-2	TGTGCCATCAGTGATTACCGGGACAGCTCGTATGGCTACACCTTC	CAISDYRDSSYGYTF
.	.	TRBV19	TRBJ1-2	TGTGCCAGCGTGCCTCACAGGGCCACAAACTATGGCTACACCTTC	CASVPHRATNYGYTF
.	.	TRBV6-2/TRBV6-3	TRBJ1-5	TGTGCCAGCAGTTACTCGAGTGGGAAGTTCGTGCATTTT	CASSYSSGKFVHF
.	TRBD1	TRBV6-2/TRBV6-3	TRBJ1-1	TGTGCCAGCAGCCCCCGGACAGGGACGAACACTGAAGCTTTCTTT	CASSPRTGTNTEAFF
.	TRBD1	TRBV18	TRBJ1-6	TGTGCCAGCTCACCCGAGGAAAACAGGGGCTTAGCCCTCCACTTT	CASSPEENRGLALHF
.	.	TRBV5-1	TRBJ1-1	TGCGCCAGCAGCTTGGATGGATCCCCTGAAGCTTTCTTT	CASSLDGSPEAFF
.	TRBD1	TRBV5-1	TRBJ1-2	TGCGCCAGCAGCCCCGGGGACAGCCCATATGGCTACACCTTC	CASSPGDSPYGYTF
.	TRBD1	TRBV6-6	TRBJ1-4	TGTGCCAGCAGGGACAGGGCGGGGACTAATGAAAAACTGTTTTTT	CASRDRAGTNEKLFF
.	.	TRBV15	TRBJ2-7	TGTGCCACCAGCAGAGAAGGTGGAGGCGATTACGAGCAGTACTTC	CATSREGGGDYEQYF
.	.	TRBV5-1	TRBJ1-2	TGCGCCAGCAGGATCGTAAGGGATCCCGGTGGCTACACCTTC	CASRIVRDPGGYTF
.	.	TRBV6-2/TRBV6-3	TRBJ1-1	TGTGCCAGCAGTTACTCGGATTTAAACACTGAAGCTTTCTTT	CASSYSDLNTEAFF
.	.	TRBV27	TRBJ2-7	TGTGCCAGCAGTTTTCCGGGGGTCCACGAGCAGTACTTC	CASSFPGVHEQYF
.	.	TRBV11-2	TRBJ1-1	TGTGCCAGCAGCTTAGATACGGACACTGAAGCTTTCTTT	CASSLDTDTEAFF
.	.	TRBV6-5	TRBJ1-2	TGTGCCAGCAGCACCCAGGACCGGAGAAAGGGCTACACCTTC	CASSTQDRRKGYTF
.	TRBD1	TRBV6-6	TRBJ2-7	TGTGCCAGCAGCCAGGGGGTCCGCGAGCAGTACTTC	CASSQGVREQYF
.	.	TRBV21-1	TRBJ2-7	TGTGCCAGCAGCAGCCACACTCCTCTAGCGGGGGGGCCAACGCAGTACTTC	CASSSHTPLAGGPTQYF
.	.	TRBV5-4	TRBJ2-7	TGTGCCAGCAGCGTGCCGGGGGCGCGATACGAGCAGTACTTC	CASSVPGARYEQYF
.	TRBD1	TRBV28	TRBJ1-5	TGTGCCAGCAGTTCCTGGACAGGGATCGGCAATCAGCCCCAGCATTTT	CASSSWTGIGNQPQHF
.	.	TRBV29-1	TRBJ2-4	TGCAGCGTTCGACGGGCAGCCCCCAAAAACATTCAGTACTTC	CSVRRAAPKNIQYF
.	TRBD2	TRBV3-1/TRBV3-2	TRBJ2-7	TGTGCCAGCAGCCAAGATAGTGGGCTAGCGGGCTACGAGCAGTACTTC	CASSQDSGLAGYEQYF
.	TRBD2	TRBV7-8	TRBJ2-5	TGTGCCAGCAGCTTCTCTAGCGGTCGCGTGGAGACCCAGTACTTC	CASSFSSGRVETQYF
.	.	TRBV3-1/TRBV3-2	TRBJ1-6	TGTGCCAGCAGCGAAAATTCACCCCTCCACTTT	CASSENSPLHF